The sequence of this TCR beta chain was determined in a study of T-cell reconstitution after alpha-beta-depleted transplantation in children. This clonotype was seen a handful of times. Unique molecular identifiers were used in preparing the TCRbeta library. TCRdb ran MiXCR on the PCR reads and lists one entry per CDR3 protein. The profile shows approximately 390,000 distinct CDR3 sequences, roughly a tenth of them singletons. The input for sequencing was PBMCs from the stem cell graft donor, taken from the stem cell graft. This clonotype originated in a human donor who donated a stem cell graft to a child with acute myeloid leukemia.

The CDR3 DNA sequence: TGCGCCAGCAGCCAAGGACTAGCTTCCGAGCAGTACTTC. The encoded protein is CASSQGLASEQYF. This chain joins TRBV4-3 and TRBJ2-7, with 7 bases matching TRBD2. V was pared by 1 base and J by 6 bases, with 3 bases of the junction left unmatched. The CDR3 consists of 13 residues. Germline V gene sequence: CDR1 LGHNA, CDR2 YSLEER.